The clone carrying this TCR beta chain was picked up a small number of times. Antigen: not known. TCRdb analysed the 5' RACE reads with MiXCR anew, one entry per CDR3 protein. The repertoire holds 600,000 to 750,000 distinct CDR3 sequences, around 12% seen once, with more than 13% in the top ten. This entry belongs to a study of T cells after yellow fever vaccination. Looking at the study overall: In the case of low-cell-number fractions, SMART-Seq v4 Ultra Low Input was used for preparation.

Study outcomes and limitations: The study re-detected most primary-vaccination clones after the booster (about 96% CD4, 88% CD8).

This specimen was PBMCs, taken on the day of the yellow fever booster vaccination. The sequence derives from a man aged 25 to 40 who received the YFV17D yellow fever vaccine.

CDR3 in DNA: TGTGCCAGCAGTGATAGGACAGGGACACGTCGCGAGCAGTACTTC. Its protein product is CASSDRTGTRREQYF. This rearrangement joins TRBV6-1 to TRBJ2-7; 8 bases map to TRBD1. Germline CDR1 and CDR2: MNHNS and SASEGT. CDR3 size: 15 residues. V trimming: 3 bases; J trimming: 6 bases; junction bases outside the gene matches: 10.